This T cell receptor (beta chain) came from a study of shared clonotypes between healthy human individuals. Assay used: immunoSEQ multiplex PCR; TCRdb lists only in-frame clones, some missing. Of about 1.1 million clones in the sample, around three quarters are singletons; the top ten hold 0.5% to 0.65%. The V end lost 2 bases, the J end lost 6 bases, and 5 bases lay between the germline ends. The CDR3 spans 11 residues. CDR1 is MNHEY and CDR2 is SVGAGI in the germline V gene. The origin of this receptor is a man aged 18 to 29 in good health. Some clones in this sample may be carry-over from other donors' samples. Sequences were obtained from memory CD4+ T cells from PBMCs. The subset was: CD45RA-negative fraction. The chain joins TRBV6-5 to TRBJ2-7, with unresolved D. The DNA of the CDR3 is TGTGCCAGCAGTTACAAGGCCGAGCAGTACTTC. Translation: CASSYKAEQYF.